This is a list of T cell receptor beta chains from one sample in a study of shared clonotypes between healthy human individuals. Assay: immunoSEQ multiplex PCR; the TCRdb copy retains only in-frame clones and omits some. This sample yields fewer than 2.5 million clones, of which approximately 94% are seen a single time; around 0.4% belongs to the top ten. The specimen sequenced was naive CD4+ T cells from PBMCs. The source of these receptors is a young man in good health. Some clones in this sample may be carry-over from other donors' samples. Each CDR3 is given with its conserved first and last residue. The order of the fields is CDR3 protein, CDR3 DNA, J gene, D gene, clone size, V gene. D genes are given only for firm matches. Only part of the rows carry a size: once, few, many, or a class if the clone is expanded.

cdr3_aa: CATSRGLAGGYEQYF; cdr3_nt: TGTGCCACCAGCAGGGGTCTAGCGGGAGGCTACGAGCAGTACTTC; j_call: TRBJ2-7; d_call: TRBD2; clone_size: NA; v_call: TRBV15
cdr3_aa: CASSSLTGQGLSYSYEQYF; cdr3_nt: TGCGCCAGCAGTTCCTTAACGGGACAGGGGCTCTCTTACTCCTACGAGCAGTACTTC; j_call: TRBJ2-7; d_call: TRBD1; clone_size: NA; v_call: TRBV5-1
cdr3_aa: CAWRPGQGARVMKSFF; cdr3_nt: TGTGCCTGGCGTCCGGGACAGGGGGCACGTGTCATGAAATCTTTCTTT; j_call: TRBJ1-1; d_call: TRBD1; clone_size: NA; v_call: TRBV30
cdr3_aa: CASASQEETQYF; cdr3_nt: TGTGCCAGCGCCTCGCAGGAGGAGACCCAGTACTTC; j_call: TRBJ2-5; d_call: NA; clone_size: NA; v_call: TRBV18
cdr3_aa: CASSLIGGLNTEAFF; cdr3_nt: TGTGCCAGCAGCTTAATCGGCGGACTAAACACTGAAGCTTTCTTT; j_call: TRBJ1-1; d_call: NA; clone_size: NA; v_call: TRBV7-3
cdr3_aa: CASSLGGGRPATDTQYF; cdr3_nt: TGTGCCAGCAGTTTGGGTGGGGGCAGGCCGGCGACAGATACGCAGTATTTT; j_call: TRBJ2-3; d_call: NA; clone_size: NA; v_call: TRBV28
cdr3_aa: CASSSVRGGTEAFF; cdr3_nt: TGTGCCAGCAGCTCCGTGAGGGGAGGCACTGAAGCTTTCTTT; j_call: TRBJ1-1; d_call: NA; clone_size: NA; v_call: TRBV7-9
cdr3_aa: CASSPGQYYQPQHF; cdr3_nt: TGTGCCAGCAGTCCGGGACAATACTATCAGCCCCAGCATTTT; j_call: TRBJ1-5; d_call: NA; clone_size: few; v_call: TRBV28
cdr3_aa: CAKKGLAAYEQYF; cdr3_nt: TGTGCCAAAAAGGGACTAGCGGCCTACGAGCAGTACTTC; j_call: TRBJ2-7; d_call: TRBD2; clone_size: NA; v_call: TRBV7-2
cdr3_aa: CASSLAGREETQYF; cdr3_nt: TGTGCCAGCAGCCTAGCGGGAAGGGAGGAGACCCAGTACTTC; j_call: TRBJ2-5; d_call: TRBD2; clone_size: NA; v_call: TRBV5-5
cdr3_aa: CASSGRTTEEQFF; cdr3_nt: TGTGCCAGCAGCGGCCGGACAACCGAAGAGCAGTTCTTC; j_call: TRBJ2-1; d_call: NA; clone_size: NA; v_call: TRBV5-4